This T cell receptor beta chain was obtained from a study of CD8+ T cells in alopecia areata. Sequencing used cDNA as its template, made by extracting RNA and reverse transcribing it. Clones were read by immunoSEQ multiplex PCR, and TCRdb kept only the in-frame ones, dropping some. Found here are around 250,000 clones, 67% of them singletons; the top ten hold approximately 1.2%. The CDR3 totals 16 residues. Trimming left V 0 bases short and J 2 bases short, with 10 bases between. Germline V CDR1 and CDR2: MNHEY, SVGAGI. The clonotype originates from a human donor with alopecia areata. This chain connects TRBV6-5 to TRBJ2-2; D gene uncertain. The sample was CD4+ T cells sorted from blood, taken at week 0. The CDR3 bases are TGTGCCAGCAGTTACTCGGACGGACGTAACACCGGGGAGCTGTTTTTT. Translation: CASSYSDGRNTGELFF.